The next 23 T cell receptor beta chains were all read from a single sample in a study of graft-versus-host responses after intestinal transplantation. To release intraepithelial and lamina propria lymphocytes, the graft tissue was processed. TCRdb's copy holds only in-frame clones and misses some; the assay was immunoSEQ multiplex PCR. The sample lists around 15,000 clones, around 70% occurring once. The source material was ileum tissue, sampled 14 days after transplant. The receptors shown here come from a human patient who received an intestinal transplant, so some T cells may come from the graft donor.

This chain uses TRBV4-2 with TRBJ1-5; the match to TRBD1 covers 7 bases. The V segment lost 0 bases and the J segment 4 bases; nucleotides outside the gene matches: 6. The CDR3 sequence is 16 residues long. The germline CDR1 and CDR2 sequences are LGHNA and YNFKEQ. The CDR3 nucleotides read TGTGCCAGCAGCCAAGATTCCGGGACAGCAAATCAGCCCCAGCATTTT. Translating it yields CASSQDSGTANQPQHF.

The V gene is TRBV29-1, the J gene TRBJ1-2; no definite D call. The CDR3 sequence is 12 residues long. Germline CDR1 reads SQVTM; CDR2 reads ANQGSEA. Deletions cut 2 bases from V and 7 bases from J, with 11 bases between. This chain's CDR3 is CSVENGPFGYTF. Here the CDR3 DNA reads TGCAGCGTTGAAAACGGACCCTTTGGCTACACCTTC.

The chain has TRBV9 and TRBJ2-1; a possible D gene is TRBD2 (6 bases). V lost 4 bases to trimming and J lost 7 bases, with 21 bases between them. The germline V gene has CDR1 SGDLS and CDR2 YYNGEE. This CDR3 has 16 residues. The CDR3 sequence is CASSPRGKLATNEQFF. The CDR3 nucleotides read TGTGCCAGCAGCCCCCGGGGGAAGCTCGCTACAAATGAGCAGTTCTTC.

CDR3 in DNA: TGTGCCAGCAGTTACGTCGCGGGGAGCTCCTACGAGCAGTACTTC. Protein: CASSYVAGSSYEQYF. V usage is TRBV6-5 and J usage is TRBJ2-7; D is perhaps TRBD2 (6 bases). CDR1 and CDR2 from the germline V gene are MNHEY and SVGAGI. The CDR3 totals 15 residues. Trimming removed 2 bases from V and 0 bases from J, with 11 bases in between.

CDR3 region: CASSQTTGYSNQPQHF. The CDR3 DNA follows: TGCGCCAGCAGCCAAACAACAGGGTATAGCAATCAGCCCCAGCATTTT. The J gene is TRBJ1-5, the V gene TRBV4-1; a weak D match, TRBD1 (6 bases). Trimming stripped 2 bases from V and 0 bases from J, with 11 bases between. The CDR3 contains 16 residues. Looked up from germline, CDR1 is MGHRA and CDR2 is YSYEKL.

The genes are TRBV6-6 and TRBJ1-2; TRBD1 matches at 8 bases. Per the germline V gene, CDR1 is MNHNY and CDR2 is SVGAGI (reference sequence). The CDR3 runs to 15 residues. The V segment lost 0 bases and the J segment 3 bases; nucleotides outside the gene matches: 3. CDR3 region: CASSYSETGDYGYTF. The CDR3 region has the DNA TGTGCCAGCAGTTACTCGGAGACAGGGGACTATGGCTACACCTTC.

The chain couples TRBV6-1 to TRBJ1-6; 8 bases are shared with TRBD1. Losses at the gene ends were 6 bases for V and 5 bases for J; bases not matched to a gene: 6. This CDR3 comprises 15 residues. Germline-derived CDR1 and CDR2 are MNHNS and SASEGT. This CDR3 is CASSNGQGNNSPLHF. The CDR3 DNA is TGTGCCAGCAGCAATGGACAGGGAAATAATTCACCCCTCCACTTT.

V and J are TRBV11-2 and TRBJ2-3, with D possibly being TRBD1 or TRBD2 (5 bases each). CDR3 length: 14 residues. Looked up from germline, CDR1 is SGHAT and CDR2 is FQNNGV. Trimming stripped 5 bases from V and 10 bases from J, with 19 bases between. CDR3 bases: TGTGCCAGCAGCCCCTCCCGTTGGGGGATCTCGCAGTATTTT. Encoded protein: CASSPSRWGISQYF.

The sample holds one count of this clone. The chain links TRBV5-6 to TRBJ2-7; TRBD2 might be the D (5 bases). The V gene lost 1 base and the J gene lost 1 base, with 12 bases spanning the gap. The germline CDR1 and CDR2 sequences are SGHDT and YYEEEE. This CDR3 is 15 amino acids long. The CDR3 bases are TGTGCCAGCAGCTTGTTGGGGAGTCCGTCCTACGAGCAGTACTTC. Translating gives CASSLLGSPSYEQYF.

CDR3 loop: CSASWGGEQYF. In DNA, the CDR3 is TGCAGTGCTAGTTGGGGAGGCGAGCAGTACTTC. This sequence joins TRBV20-1 and TRBJ2-7; TRBD2 is a possible D gene (6 bases). V gave up 3 bases and J gave up 6 bases, with 9 bases separating them. Germline CDR1 reads DFQATT; CDR2 reads SNEGSKA (reference sequence). The CDR3 totals 11 residues.

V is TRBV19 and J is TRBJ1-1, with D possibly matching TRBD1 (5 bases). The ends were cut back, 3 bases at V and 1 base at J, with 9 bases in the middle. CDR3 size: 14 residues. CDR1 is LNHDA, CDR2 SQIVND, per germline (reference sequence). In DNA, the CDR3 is TGTGCCAGTAGTATCAGGGCCCCGAACACTGAAGCTTTCTTT. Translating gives CASSIRAPNTEAFF. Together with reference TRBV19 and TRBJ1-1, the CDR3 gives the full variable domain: DGGITQSPKYLFRKEGQNVTLSCEQNLNHDAMYWYRQDPGQGLRLIYYSQIVNDFQKGDIAEGYSVSREKKESFPLTVTSAQKNPTAFYLCASSIRAPNTEAFFGQGTRLTVV.

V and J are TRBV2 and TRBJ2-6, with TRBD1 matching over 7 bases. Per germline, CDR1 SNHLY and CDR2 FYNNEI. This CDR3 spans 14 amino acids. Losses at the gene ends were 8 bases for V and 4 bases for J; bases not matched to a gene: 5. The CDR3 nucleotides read TGTGCCAGCGTTACACAGGGGGGGGCCAACGTCCTGACTTTC. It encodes CASVTQGGANVLTF.

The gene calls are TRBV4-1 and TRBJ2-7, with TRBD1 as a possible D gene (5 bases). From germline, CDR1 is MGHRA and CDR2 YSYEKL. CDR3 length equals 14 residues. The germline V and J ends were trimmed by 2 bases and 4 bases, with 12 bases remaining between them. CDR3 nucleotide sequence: TGCGCCAGCAGCCAACCTGACAGTAGATACGAGCAGTACTTC. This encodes CASSQPDSRYEQYF.

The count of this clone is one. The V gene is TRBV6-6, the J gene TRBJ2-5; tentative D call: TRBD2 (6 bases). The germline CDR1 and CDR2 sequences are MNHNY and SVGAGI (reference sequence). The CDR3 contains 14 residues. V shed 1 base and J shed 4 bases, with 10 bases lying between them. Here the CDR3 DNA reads TGTGCCAGCAGTTACTTCGGCGGGGCAGAGACCCAGTACTTC. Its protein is CASSYFGGAETQYF.

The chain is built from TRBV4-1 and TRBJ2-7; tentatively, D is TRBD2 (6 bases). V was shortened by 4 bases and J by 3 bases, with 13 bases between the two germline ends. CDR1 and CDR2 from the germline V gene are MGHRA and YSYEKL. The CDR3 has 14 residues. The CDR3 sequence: CASSPVWGDYEQYF. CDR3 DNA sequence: TGCGCCAGCAGCCCCGTATGGGGGGACTACGAGCAGTACTTC.

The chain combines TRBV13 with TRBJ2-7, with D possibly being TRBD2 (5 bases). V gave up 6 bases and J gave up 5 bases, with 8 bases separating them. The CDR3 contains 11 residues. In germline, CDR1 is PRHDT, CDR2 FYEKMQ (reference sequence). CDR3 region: CASRTRDEQYF. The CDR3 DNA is TGTGCCAGCAGAACTAGAGACGAGCAGTACTTC.

The CDR3 loop is CASSFGRVYNSPLHF. CDR3 DNA sequence: TGTGCCAGCAGTTTTGGCAGGGTGTATAATTCACCCCTCCACTTT. V is TRBV27 and J is TRBJ1-6, with D maybe TRBD1 (5 bases). V lost 3 bases, J lost 4 bases, and 10 bases lay in between. This CDR3 comprises 15 residues. Germline V gene sequence: CDR1 MNHEY, CDR2 SMNVEV (reference sequence).

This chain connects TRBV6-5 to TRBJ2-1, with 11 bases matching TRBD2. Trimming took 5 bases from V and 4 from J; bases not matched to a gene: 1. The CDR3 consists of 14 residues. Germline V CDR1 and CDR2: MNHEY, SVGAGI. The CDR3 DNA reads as TGTGCCAGCAGTACTAGCGGGAGTTACAATGAGCAGTTCTTC. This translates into CASSTSGSYNEQFF.

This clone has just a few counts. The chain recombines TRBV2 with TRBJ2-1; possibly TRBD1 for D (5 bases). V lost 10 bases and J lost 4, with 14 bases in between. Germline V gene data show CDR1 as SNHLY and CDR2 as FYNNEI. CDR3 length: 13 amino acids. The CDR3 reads CATYGQMYNEQFF. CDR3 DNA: TGTGCCACCTACGGACAAATGTACAATGAGCAGTTCTTC.

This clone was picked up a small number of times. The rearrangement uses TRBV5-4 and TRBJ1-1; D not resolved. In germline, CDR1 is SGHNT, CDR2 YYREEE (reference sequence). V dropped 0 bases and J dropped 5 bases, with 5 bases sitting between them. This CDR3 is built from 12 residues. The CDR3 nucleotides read TGTGCCAGCAGCTTGGGGCCGACTGAAGCTTTCTTT. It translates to CASSLGPTEAFF.

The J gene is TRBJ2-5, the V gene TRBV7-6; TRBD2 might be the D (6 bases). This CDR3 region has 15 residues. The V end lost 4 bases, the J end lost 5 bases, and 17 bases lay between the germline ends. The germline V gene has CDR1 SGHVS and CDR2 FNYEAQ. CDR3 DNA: TGTGCCAGCAGCTCGGAGACAGCCCGGGGGGAGACCCAGTACTTC. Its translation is CASSSETARGETQYF.

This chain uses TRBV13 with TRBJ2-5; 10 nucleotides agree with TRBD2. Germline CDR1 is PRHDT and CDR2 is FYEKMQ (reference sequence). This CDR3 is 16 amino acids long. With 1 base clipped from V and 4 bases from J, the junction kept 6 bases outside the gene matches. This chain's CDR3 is CASSLAGLAGAETQYF. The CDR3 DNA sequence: TGTGCCAGCAGCTTAGCTGGGCTAGCGGGAGCAGAGACCCAGTACTTC.

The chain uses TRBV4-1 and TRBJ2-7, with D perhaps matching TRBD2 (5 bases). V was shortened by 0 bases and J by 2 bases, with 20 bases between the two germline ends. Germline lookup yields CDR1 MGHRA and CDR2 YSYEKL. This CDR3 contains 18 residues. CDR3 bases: TGCGCCAGCAGCCAAGAAGGCCTGTACGGACTCATACCCTACGAGCAGTACTTC. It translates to CASSQEGLYGLIPYEQYF.